A single sample is the source of the 7 T cell receptor beta chains below, sequenced in a study of molecular identifiers for immune sequencing clone quantification. Each CDR3 protein gets one entry after TCRdb re-called the PCR reads with MiXCR. The sample holds around 320,000 distinct CDR3 sequences, roughly a quarter seen once. The sequencing sample was made of naive CD8+ T cells from blood, with Jurkat cell RNA spiked in. This sample's subset: FACS-sorted CD8+CD4-CCR7+CD45RA+ naive T cells. All receptors come from a human donor in good health. Some libraries in this study had Jurkat cell RNA spiked in.

The chain is built from TRBV12-3 or TRBV12-4 and TRBJ2-6; D possibly corresponds to TRBD2 (5 bases). The CDR3 extends over 17 amino acids. Trimming removed 2 bases at V and 1 base at J, with 12 bases between. The CDR3, as DNA: TGTGCCAGCAGTTTATTTGGGAGCTTGTCTGGGGCCAACGTCCTGACTTTC. Encoded protein: CASSLFGSLSGANVLTF.

Worth noting for this clonotype: The junction departs from germline at one end; a sequencing error may be responsible. V gene TRBV4-1 combines with J gene TRBJ1-2, with 7 bases aligning to TRBD1. This CDR3 comprises 14 residues. Per germline, CDR1 MGHRA and CDR2 YSYEKL. The CDR3, as DNA: TGCGCCGGCAGCCCGCAGGGGGAGAACTATGGCTACACCTTC. Translating it yields CAGSPQGENYGYTF.

The chain recombines TRBV6-1 with TRBJ2-3, with D hard to call. The V end was cut by 10 bases, the J end by 0 bases, with 20 bases between. The CDR3 is 16 amino acids. Germline V gene lookup returns CDR1 MNHNS and CDR2 SASEGT. CDR3: CATDRVIQSSTDTQYF. In DNA, the CDR3 is TGTGCCACGGACCGAGTAATACAATCTAGCACAGATACGCAGTATTTT.

Of note for this clonotype: This may come from a read error, since a much larger clone is one base off. Here the CDR3 omits its conserved ending phenylalanine or tryptophan, so a read error is the likely source. The limits of the CDR3 on the DNA are not certain, so only TCRdb's listed CDR3 is given. V usage is TRBV6-6 and J usage is TRBJ2-7; the table's D call TRBD1 went unverified against the DNA. The CDR3 length equals 14 residues, ends included. CDR1 MNHNY and CDR2 SVGAGI come from the germline V gene (reference sequence). CDR3 residues: CASNAGTGLDLEYL.

The chain couples TRBV6-5 to TRBJ2-3, with D unresolved. There are 14 residues in the CDR3. Trimming took off 2 bases at V and 5 bases at J, with 11 bases between the two ends. Germline V lookup: CDR1 MNHEY, CDR2 SVGAGI. The DNA of the CDR3 is TGTGCCAGCAGTTACGGGTCTCCGGGAGATACGCAGTATTTT. It codes for CASSYGSPGDTQYF.

This clonotype was observed at least ten times. This sequence joins TRBV7-2 and TRBJ2-5; 8 bases line up with TRBD2. V was pared by 5 bases and J by 5 bases, with 7 bases of the junction left unmatched. This CDR3 has 14 residues. Per the germline V gene, CDR1 is SGHTA and CDR2 is FQGNSA. CDR3 residues: CASSLSGDGETQYF. The CDR3, as DNA: TGTGCCAGCAGCCTTAGCGGGGACGGGGAGACCCAGTACTTC.

This clonotype showed up just a few times. J is TRBJ2-1 and V is TRBV27, with D unclear. CDR1 and CDR2 from the germline V gene are MNHEY and SMNVEV (reference sequence). The CDR3 totals 13 residues. V was pared by 6 bases and J by 6 bases, with 12 bases between. CDR3 protein: CASSMLGGNEQFF. The CDR3 DNA is TGTGCCAGCAGCATGTTGGGTGGCAATGAGCAGTTCTTC.